A single sample is the source of the 15 T cell receptor beta chains below, sequenced in a study of blood T cell repertoires in COVID-19. The data were produced by immunoSEQ multiplex PCR, yet TCRdb's version contains in-frame clones alone and is incomplete. The sample lists 130,000 to 150,000 clones; 75% to 90% were seen once. The sequencing input was peripheral blood. The receptors here all came from a woman between 55 and 75 years old with COVID-19, enrolled during active disease.

This chain joins TRBV6-1 and TRBJ2-7; no clear D gene. Germline V lookup: CDR1 MNHNS, CDR2 SASEGT. The CDR3 has 16 residues. The germline V and J ends were trimmed by 1 base and 0 bases, with 13 bases remaining between them. The CDR3 DNA sequence: TGTGCCAGCAGTGAAGTATTGGCGGTTAGCTCCTACGAGCAGTACTTC. Its translation: CASSEVLAVSSYEQYF.

The genes are TRBV5-1 and TRBJ2-5, with 12 bases matching TRBD2. V lost 0 bases, J lost 5 bases, and 5 bases stayed unmatched. Germline lookup yields CDR1 SGHRS and CDR2 YFSETQ. The CDR3 runs 16 residues. CDR3 sequence reads: CASSLAPTSGGETQYF. CDR3 DNA: TGCGCCAGCAGCTTGGCCCCGACTAGCGGGGGTGAGACCCAGTACTTC.

The rearrangement links TRBV3-1 (or the pseudogene TRBV3-2) to TRBJ1-1; D gene ambiguous. Trimming pared 3 bases from V and 6 bases from J, leaving 14 bases between. The CDR3 contains 14 residues. Germline V gives CDR1 LGHDT, CDR2 YNNKEL (reference sequence). The CDR3 DNA is TGTGCCAGCAGCCAGGGGAGCGAGGCTCCTGAAGCTTTCTTT. It specifies CASSQGSEAPEAFF.

This chain connects TRBV5-1 to TRBJ1-4, with unresolved D. Trimming pared 1 base from V and 8 bases from J, leaving 15 bases between. Germline loops: CDR1 SGHRS, CDR2 YFSETQ. The CDR3 has 15 amino acids. The CDR3 sequence: CASSLSIQADEKLFF. The CDR3 nucleotides are TGCGCCAGCAGCTTGAGTATCCAGGCCGACGAAAAACTGTTTTTT.

The CDR3 DNA reads as TGTGCCAGCAGCCAAGGCACAGGGGCAGTCTACGAGCAGTACTTC. Its translation is CASSQGTGAVYEQYF. This chain connects TRBV14 to TRBJ2-7, with 7 bases fitting TRBD1. The V segment lost 1 base and the J segment 3 bases; nucleotides outside the gene matches: 6. Per the germline V gene, CDR1 is SGHDN and CDR2 is FVKESK. CDR3 length equals 15 residues.

The rearrangement uses TRBV2 and TRBJ2-5; 11 nucleotides line up with TRBD2. The V gene's germline CDR1 is SNHLY and CDR2 FYNNEI. The trim removed 3 bases at V and 3 bases at J, leaving 0 bases unmatched. The CDR3 has 14 amino acids. CDR3 DNA sequence: TGTGCCAGCAGTGAGGGACTAGCGGAAGAGACCCAGTACTTC. Translation: CASSEGLAEETQYF.

This clone was detected only a few times. This chain joins TRBV5-1 and TRBJ1-3, with a possible D match to TRBD1 (5 bases). The CDR3 runs 15 residues. Germline CDR1 and CDR2: SGHRS and YFSETQ. The V and J ends lost 5 bases and 1 base respectively, with 13 bases between them. This CDR3 reads CASSPNSGSGNTIYF. DNA for the CDR3: TGCGCCAGCAGTCCCAACTCAGGGTCTGGAAACACCATATATTTT.

The rearrangement links TRBV9 to TRBJ2-5, with D possibly being TRBD1 (5 bases). CDR1 is SGDLS and CDR2 is YYNGEE in the germline V gene. The CDR3 consists of 14 residues. Trimming took off 0 bases at V and 5 bases at J, with 11 bases between the two ends. CDR3 loop: CASSVGRGAETQYF. Here the CDR3 DNA reads TGTGCCAGCAGCGTAGGACGTGGGGCGGAGACCCAGTACTTC. The full variable domain, in which reference TRBV9 and TRBJ2-5 provide the parts outside the CDR3, is DSGVTQTPKHLITATGQRVTLRCSPRSGDLSVYWYQQSLDQGLQFLIQYYNGEERAKGNILERFSAQQFPDLHSELNLSSLELGDSALYFCASSVGRGAETQYFGPGTRLLVL.

The chain uses TRBV11-2 and TRBJ2-7; 8 bases align to TRBD1. Looked up from germline, CDR1 is SGHAT and CDR2 is FQNNGV. The CDR3 is made up of 19 amino acids. The V segment lost 6 bases and the J segment 1 base; nucleotides outside the gene matches: 20. The CDR3 here is CASRITSGGALLGSYEQYF. Written as DNA, the CDR3 is TGTGCCAGCAGGATCACTTCAGGGGGCGCTTTGTTGGGTTCCTACGAGCAGTACTTC.

This clone was seen many times. The chain uses TRBV6-4 and TRBJ2-2; 8 bases line up with TRBD2. Germline V lookup: CDR1 MRHNA, CDR2 SNTAGT. The CDR3 is 15 residues long. V shed 8 bases and J 5 bases; nucleotides not matched to a gene: 10. The CDR3 loop reads CASQERAGDTGELFF. CDR3 DNA sequence: TGTGCCAGCCAGGAGAGAGCGGGGGATACCGGGGAGCTGTTTTTT.

This clone has just a few counts. This sequence joins TRBV5-5 and TRBJ1-1, with D unclear. Trimming took 0 bases from V and 1 from J, leaving 4 bases between them. This CDR3 is built from 13 residues. The V gene's germline CDR1 is SGHKS and CDR2 YYEKEE (reference sequence). CDR3 coding DNA: TGTGCCAGCAGCTTGGCTCCGAACACTGAAGCTTTCTTT. Its translation is CASSLAPNTEAFF.

The chain links TRBV19 to TRBJ2-5; 7 nucleotides agree with TRBD2. With 3 bases clipped from V and 4 bases from J, the junction kept 8 bases outside the gene matches. CDR1 is LNHDA and CDR2 is SQIVND in the germline V gene (reference sequence). The CDR3 contains 15 residues. CDR3 coding DNA: TGTGCCAGTAGTATGGGGGGGGTTAAGATAGAGACCCAGTACTTC. Protein: CASSMGGVKIETQYF. The entire variable domain, with the rest obtained from reference TRBV19 and TRBJ2-5, is as follows: DGGITQSPKYLFRKEGQNVTLSCEQNLNHDAMYWYRQDPGQGLRLIYYSQIVNDFQKGDIAEGYSVSREKKESFPLTVTSAQKNPTAFYLCASSMGGVKIETQYFGPGTRLLVL.

This chain links TRBV7-3 with TRBJ2-3, with 7 bases identical to TRBD2. The CDR3 totals 14 residues. The germline gives CDR1 SGHTA, CDR2 FQGTGA. V shed 6 bases and J 1 base; nucleotides not matched to a gene: 4. CDR3 nucleotide sequence: TGTGCCAGCAGTACGGGGGGAGGCACAGATACGCAGTATTTT. This sequence encodes CASSTGGGTDTQYF.

The chain uses TRBV3-1 (or the pseudogene TRBV3-2) and TRBJ1-1; maybe TRBD1 (5 bases). The CDR3 totals 16 residues. V was clipped by 4 bases and J by 1 base, with 16 bases between them. The germline V gene encodes CDR1 LGHDT and CDR2 YNNKEL (reference sequence). The CDR3 coding sequence is TGTGCCAGCAGCCGCGTGGGTGGGGCACCGAACACTGAAGCTTTCTTT. It encodes CASSRVGGAPNTEAFF.

The gene calls are TRBV5-4 and TRBJ2-2; 9 nucleotides match TRBD2. CDR3 length: 16 amino acids. Losses at the gene ends were 0 bases for V and 7 bases for J; bases not matched to a gene: 7. In germline, CDR1 is SGHNT, CDR2 YYREEE (reference sequence). The CDR3 spells CASSLAAGGGDGELFF. DNA of the CDR3: TGTGCCAGCAGCTTGGCCGCTGGCGGGGGGGACGGGGAGCTGTTTTTT.